These 3 T cell receptor beta chains were sequenced from one sample in a study of control samples from healthy donors and cancer patients. The protocol was immunoSEQ multiplex PCR, while the TCRdb copy is restricted to in-frame clones and leaves out a portion. The sample includes 150,000 to 200,000 clones, roughly 92% of them seen just once. Sequenced sample: blood. These receptors all come from a man aged 30 to 45 in good health.

This clone was seen more than once but under ten times. The chain employs TRBV5-5 and TRBJ1-1, with D unresolved. CDR3 length: 13 amino acids. The germline V gene encodes CDR1 SGHKS and CDR2 YYEKEE (reference sequence). Between the trimmed V and J ends, which lost 1 base and 10 bases, there was a span of 14 bases. CDR3 in DNA: TGTGCCAGCAGCTTGCTATCGGGCGGGCGAGCTTTCTTT. Its protein product is CASSLLSGGRAFF. Variable domain in full (rest from reference TRBV5-5 and TRBJ1-1): DAGVTQSPTHLIKTRGQQVTLRCSPISGHKSVSWYQQVLGQGPQFIFQYYEKEERGRGNFPDRFSARQFPNYSSELNVNALLLGDSALYLCASSLLSGGRAFFGQGTRLTVV.

V is TRBV9 and J is TRBJ1-2; unclear D gene. CDR1 and CDR2 (germline): SGDLS, YYNGEE. The V end was cut by 4 bases, the J end by 7 bases, with 8 bases between. The CDR3 is 11 residues long. The CDR3 DNA is TGTGCCAGCAGCCCCGGATCTGGCTACACCTTC. Translated: CASSPGSGYTF.

V and J are TRBV7-6 and TRBJ2-3, with D possibly matching TRBD2 (6 bases). The V end was cut by 2 bases, the J end by 0 bases, with 12 bases between. The CDR3 has 16 residues. Per germline, CDR1 SGHVS and CDR2 FNYEAQ. CDR3 residues: CASSLLGGASTDTQYF. As DNA, the CDR3 is TGTGCCAGCAGCTTACTTGGCGGGGCTAGCACAGATACGCAGTATTTT.